Detailed here is one T cell receptor (beta chain). As yet, its antigen is unknown. This CDR3 is 17 amino acids long. Trimming pared 5 bases from V and 4 bases from J, leaving 21 bases between. The germline CDR1 and CDR2 sequences are LGHDT and YNNKEL (reference sequence). The data were produced by immunoSEQ multiplex PCR, yet TCRdb's version contains in-frame clones alone and is incomplete. Counted here are some 120,000 clones, roughly 88% occurring once; the ten biggest clones make up about 17%. This specimen comes from a study of T cell responses to AZD1222 COVID-19 vaccine. General study results and limits: The sample set comprised mostly white British donors with more females, and clonal diversity was possibly underestimated.

The chain recombines TRBV3-1 (or the pseudogene TRBV3-2) with TRBJ2-1; D perhaps matches TRBD2 (6 bases). The TCR originated in an adult in good health. Sequenced here: peripheral blood, sampled on day 0 of MenACWY control vaccination. The CDR3 coding sequence is TGTGCCAGCAGCTCAACTAGCTTCTCGGGGCGATACAATGAGCAGTTCTTC. Residues: CASSSTSFSGRYNEQFF.